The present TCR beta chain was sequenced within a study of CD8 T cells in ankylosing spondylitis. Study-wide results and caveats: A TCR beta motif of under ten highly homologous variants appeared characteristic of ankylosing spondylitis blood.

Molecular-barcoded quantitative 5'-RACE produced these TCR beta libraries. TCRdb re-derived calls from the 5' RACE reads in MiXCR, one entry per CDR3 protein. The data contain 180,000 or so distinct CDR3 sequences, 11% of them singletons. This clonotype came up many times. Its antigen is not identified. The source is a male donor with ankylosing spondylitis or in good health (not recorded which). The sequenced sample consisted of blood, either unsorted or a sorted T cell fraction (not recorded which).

CDR3 amino acids: CASSPTPTGETQYF. For the CDR3, the DNA is TGTGCCAGCAGCCCGACCCCCACTGGAGAGACCCAGTACTTC. The chain carries TRBV6-2 or TRBV6-3 and TRBJ2-5; D is uncertain. This CDR3 has 14 amino acids. Trimming shortened V by 6 bases and J by 4 bases, and 15 bases separated the two germline ends. Germline loops: CDR1 MNHEY, CDR2 SVGEGT.